The source of this T cell receptor (beta chain) is a study of blood T cell repertoires in COVID-19 (dated by TCRdb to about 2020). Concerning the study at large: Samples covering the acute and convalescent phases of COVID-19 were provided by collaborators in the United States, Italy and Spain. The dataset comprised deeply sampled blood TCRbeta repertoires from subjects exposed to, actively infected with, or recovered from COVID-19. The sample metadata nearly always contained a de-identified subject ID, COVID-19 status, age in years and sex. The material from the prospective study consisted of cDNA or gDNA derived from T cells, B-cell-depleted T cells, or PBMCs. The samples were drawn from two sources: the first 160 participants of the ongoing ImmuneRACE study, and 1,000 to 1,500 subjects contributed by 6 global collaborators. The repertoires were made available in a free public database intended to serve as a resource for research on the immune response to SARS-CoV-2. Where HLA class I and class II types were available, the types were taken from metadata supplied by the sample provider, not from assay-based typing.

Of note for this clone: Its antigen is still unknown. Qualities for individual bases were not recorded, and no much larger clone is one base off.

General findings and caveats noted by the study authors: How much clinical and demographic metadata was included differed by source and by participant, and the metadata was provided uncurated.

The immunoSEQ Assay, a bias-controlled multiplex PCR, was used to amplify TCRbeta CDR3 regions from genomic DNA. The study's own analysis went as follows. Nucleated cell counts per sample were estimated from amplification of reference gene primers within the assay. To quantify the absolute abundance of each unique TCRbeta CDR3 rearrangement, sequence reads were collapsed and filtered. For each sample, productive Simpson clonality was calculated as the square root of Simpson's diversity index across productive rearrangements. TCRdb carries this immuneACCESS record with in-frame sequences only. Its versions omit some clonotypes, under half of them owing to an unresolved V gene in the studies checked, with the rest unexplained. Clone size and the V and J calls come from that table; the DNA yielded D and trimming. This sample lists over 120,000 clones; around 80% were detected once. The biggest ten clones account for about 6% of the sample.

As encoded in the germline V gene, CDR1 is SGHAT while CDR2 is FQNNGV. Reading from cysteine to phenylalanine, the CDR3 counts 17 amino acids. Solely the CDR3 DNA is kept, with 51 bases framed from the first base. The V and J ends are trimmed by 5 bases and 0 bases, leaving 14 bases between them. In the prospective study, participants were roughly 18 to 95 years old, resided in under 30 geographic areas of the United States, and were enrolled through a virtual design. To assign participants to cohorts, the prospective study relied on clinical history that participants themselves reported in a screening survey and a study questionnaire. Recovered participants in ImmuneRACE Cohort 3 were defined by two consecutive negative NP/OP PCR tests, clearance by a healthcare professional, or resolution of symptoms. In the prospective study, mobile phlebotomists collected whole blood, serum and a nasopharyngeal or oropharyngeal swab from each participant. Prospective study participants could optionally give additional blood draws and questionnaires over an approximately 2-month period. Before DNA extraction, prospective study blood samples were shipped either frozen or at room temperature.

The TCR originated in a woman aged 45-65 years who had recovered from COVID-19. Material: PBMCs or T cells enriched from blood (not recorded which). The V and J genes are TRBV11-2 and TRBJ1-6; no D gene is confidently identified. CDR3 sequence: CASSLMSPSSYNSPLHF. The DNA sequence is given as TGTGCCAGCAGCCTTATGTCACCGAGCTCCTATAATTCACCCCTCCACTTT. The entire variable domain, with the stretches around the CDR3 drawn from the reference TRBV11-2 and TRBJ1-6 proteins, is EAGVAQSPRYKIIEKRQSVAFWCNPISGHATLYWYQQILGQGPKLLIQFQNNGVVDDSQLPKDRFSAERLKGVDSTLKIQPAKLEDSAVYLCASSLMSPSSYNSPLHFGNGTRLTVT.